Here is one TCR beta chain with its context. The source of the sample is a study of blood T cell repertoires in COVID-19. For the study at large: T cells, B-cell-depleted T cells, or PBMCs provided the cDNA or gDNA that served as material.

Clones were read by immunoSEQ multiplex PCR, and TCRdb kept only the in-frame ones, dropping some. The data show approximately 130,000 clones, approximately 92% seen once. The V and J ends lost 10 bases and 0 bases respectively, with 25 bases between them. Germline lookup yields CDR1 MDHEN and CDR2 SYDVKM. This CDR3 has 17 residues. The sample consisted of peripheral blood. The chain employs TRBV28 and TRBJ2-7; a weak D match, TRBD2 (6 bases). This sequence originates from a man between 65 and 85 years old with active or convalescent COVID-19. The CDR3 sequence: CATQAPRRSGSSYEQYF. As DNA, the CDR3 is TGTGCCACCCAGGCCCCCCGGAGAAGCGGGTCCTCCTACGAGCAGTACTTC.